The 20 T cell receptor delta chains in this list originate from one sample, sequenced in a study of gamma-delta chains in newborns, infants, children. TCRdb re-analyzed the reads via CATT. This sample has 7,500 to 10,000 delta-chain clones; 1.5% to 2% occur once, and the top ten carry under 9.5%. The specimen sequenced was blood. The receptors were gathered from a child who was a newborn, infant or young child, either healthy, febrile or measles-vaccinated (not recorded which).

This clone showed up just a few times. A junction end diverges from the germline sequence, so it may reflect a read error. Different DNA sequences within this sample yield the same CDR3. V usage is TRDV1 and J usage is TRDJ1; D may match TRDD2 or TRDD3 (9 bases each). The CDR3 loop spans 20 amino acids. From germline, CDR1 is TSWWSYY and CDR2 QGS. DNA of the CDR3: TGTGCCCTTGGGGAGCGGTCCTTCCTACTGGGGGACCTCCGACCCGATAAACTCATCTTT. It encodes CALGERSFLLGDLRPDKLIF.

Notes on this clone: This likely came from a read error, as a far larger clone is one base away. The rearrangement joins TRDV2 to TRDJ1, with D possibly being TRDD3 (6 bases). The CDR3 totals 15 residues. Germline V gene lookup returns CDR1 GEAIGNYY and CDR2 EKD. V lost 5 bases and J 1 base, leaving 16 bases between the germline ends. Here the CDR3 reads CACGTVGIPTDKLIF. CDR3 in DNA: TGTGCCTGTGGCACGGTGGGGATCCCCACCGATAAACTCATCTTT.

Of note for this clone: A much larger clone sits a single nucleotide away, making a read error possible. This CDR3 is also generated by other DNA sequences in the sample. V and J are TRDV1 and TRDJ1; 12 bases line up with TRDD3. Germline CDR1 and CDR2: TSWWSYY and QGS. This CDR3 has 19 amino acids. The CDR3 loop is CALGELQLPHWGIPDKLIF. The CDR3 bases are TGTGCTCTTGGGGAACTACAGCTACCTCACTGGGGGATACCCGACAAACTCATCTTT.

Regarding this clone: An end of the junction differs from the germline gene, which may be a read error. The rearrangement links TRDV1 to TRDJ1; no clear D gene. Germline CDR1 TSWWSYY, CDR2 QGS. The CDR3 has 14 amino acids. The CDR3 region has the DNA TGTGCTCTTGGGGAGCCCACTTACACCGATAAACCCATCTTT. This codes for CALGEPTYTDKPIF.

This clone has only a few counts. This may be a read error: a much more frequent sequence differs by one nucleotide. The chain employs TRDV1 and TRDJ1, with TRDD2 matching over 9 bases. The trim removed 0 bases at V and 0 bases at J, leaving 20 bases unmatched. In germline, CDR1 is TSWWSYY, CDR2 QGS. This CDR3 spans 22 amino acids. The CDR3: CALGELMPSYLDGGLYTDKLIF. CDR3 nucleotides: TGTGCTCTTGGGGAACTCATGCCTTCCTACTTAGATGGGGGGCTGTACACCGATAAACTCATCTTT.

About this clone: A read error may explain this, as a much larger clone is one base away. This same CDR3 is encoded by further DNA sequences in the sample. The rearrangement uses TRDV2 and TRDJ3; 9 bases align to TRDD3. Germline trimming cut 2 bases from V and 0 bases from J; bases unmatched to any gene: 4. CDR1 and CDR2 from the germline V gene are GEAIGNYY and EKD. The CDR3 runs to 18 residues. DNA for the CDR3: TGTGCCTGTGACATATTGGGGGATAGCTCCTGGGACACCCGACAGATGTTTTTC. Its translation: CACDILGDSSWDTRQMFF.

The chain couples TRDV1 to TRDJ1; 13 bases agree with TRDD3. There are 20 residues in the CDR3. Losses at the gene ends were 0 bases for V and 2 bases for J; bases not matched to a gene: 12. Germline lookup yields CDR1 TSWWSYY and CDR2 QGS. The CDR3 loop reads CALGELRIYWGIRRTDKLIF. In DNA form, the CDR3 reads TGTGCTCTTGGGGAACTTAGGATCTACTGGGGGATACGCCGTACCGATAAACTCATCTTT.

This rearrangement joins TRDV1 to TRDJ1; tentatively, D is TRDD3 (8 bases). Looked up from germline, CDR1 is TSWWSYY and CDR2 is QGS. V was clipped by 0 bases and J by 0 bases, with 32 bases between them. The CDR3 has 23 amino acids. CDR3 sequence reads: CALGELLPFLLCTGGSYTDKLIF. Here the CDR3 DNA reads TGTGCTCTTGGGGAACTTCTGCCCTTCCTCCTTTGTACTGGGGGGTCGTACACCGATAAACTCATCTTT.

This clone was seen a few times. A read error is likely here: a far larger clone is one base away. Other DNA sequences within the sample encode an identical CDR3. The CDR3 nucleotides read TGTGCCTGTGACAAGCGGTGGGGGAGGGTGTACACCGACAAACTCATCTTT. Encoded protein: CACDKRWGRVYTDKLIF. V is TRDV2 and J is TRDJ1, with 7 bases matching TRDD3. This CDR3 is 17 amino acids long. CDR1 GEAIGNYY and CDR2 EKD come from the germline V gene.

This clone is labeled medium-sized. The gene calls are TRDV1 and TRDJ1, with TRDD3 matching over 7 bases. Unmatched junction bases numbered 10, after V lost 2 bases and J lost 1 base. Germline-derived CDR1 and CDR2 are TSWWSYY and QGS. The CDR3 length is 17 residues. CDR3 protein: CALGELPVGDSTDKLIF. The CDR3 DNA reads TGTGCTCTTGGGGAATTACCTGTGGGGGACTCCACCGATAAACTCATCTTT.

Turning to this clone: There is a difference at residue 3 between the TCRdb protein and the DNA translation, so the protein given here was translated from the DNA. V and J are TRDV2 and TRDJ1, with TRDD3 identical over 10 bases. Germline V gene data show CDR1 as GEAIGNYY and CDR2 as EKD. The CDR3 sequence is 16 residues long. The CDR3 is CARECWGIIRTDKLIF. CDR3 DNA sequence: TGTGCCCGTGAGTGCTGGGGGATAATACGGACCGATAAACTCATCTTT.

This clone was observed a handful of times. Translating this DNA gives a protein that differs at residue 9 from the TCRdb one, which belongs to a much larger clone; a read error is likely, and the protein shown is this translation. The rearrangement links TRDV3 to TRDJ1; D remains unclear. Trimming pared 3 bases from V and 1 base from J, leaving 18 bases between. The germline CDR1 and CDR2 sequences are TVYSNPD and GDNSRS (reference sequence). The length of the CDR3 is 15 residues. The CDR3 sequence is CALPRAVQSTDKLIF. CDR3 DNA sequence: TGTGCCTTGCCACGTGCGGTGCAAAGCACCGATAAACTCATCTTT.

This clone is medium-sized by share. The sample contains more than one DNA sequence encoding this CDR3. The CDR3 sequence: CALVCGSYRALTAQLFF. Here the CDR3 DNA reads TGTGCTCTTGTGTGCGGGTCCTACCGAGCTTTGACAGCACAACTCTTCTTT. V and J are TRDV1 and TRDJ2; possibly TRDD2 for D (6 bases). V was cut by 7 bases and J by 0 bases, with 18 bases left in between. This CDR3 is built from 17 residues. CDR1 and CDR2 from the germline V gene are TSWWSYY and QGS.

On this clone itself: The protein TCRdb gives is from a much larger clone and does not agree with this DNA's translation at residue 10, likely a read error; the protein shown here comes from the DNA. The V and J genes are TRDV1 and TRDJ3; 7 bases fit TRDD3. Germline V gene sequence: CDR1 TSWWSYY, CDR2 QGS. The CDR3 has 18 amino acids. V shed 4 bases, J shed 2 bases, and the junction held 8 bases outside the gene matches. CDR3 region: CALGGGGPFPWDTRQMFF. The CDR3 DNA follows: TGTGCTCTTGGGGGTGGGGGACCTTTTCCCTGGGACACCCGACAGATGTTTTTC.

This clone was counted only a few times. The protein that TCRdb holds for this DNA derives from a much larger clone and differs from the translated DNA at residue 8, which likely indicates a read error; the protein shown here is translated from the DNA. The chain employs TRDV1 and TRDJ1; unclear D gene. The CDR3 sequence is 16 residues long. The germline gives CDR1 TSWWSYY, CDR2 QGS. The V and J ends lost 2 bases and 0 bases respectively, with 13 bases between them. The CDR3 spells CALGEIPAVYTDKLIF. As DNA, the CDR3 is TGTGCTCTTGGGGAAATCCCTGCAGTGTACACCGATAAACTCATCTTT.

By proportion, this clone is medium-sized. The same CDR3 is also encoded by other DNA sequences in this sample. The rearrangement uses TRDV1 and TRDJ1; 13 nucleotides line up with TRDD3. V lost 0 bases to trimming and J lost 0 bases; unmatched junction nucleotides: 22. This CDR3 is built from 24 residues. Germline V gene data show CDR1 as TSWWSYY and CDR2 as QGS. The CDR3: CALGELILPPHVLGDTRYTDKLIF. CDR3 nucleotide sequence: TGTGCTCTTGGGGAACTCATACTACCGCCCCATGTACTGGGGGATACGAGGTACACCGATAAACTCATCTTT.

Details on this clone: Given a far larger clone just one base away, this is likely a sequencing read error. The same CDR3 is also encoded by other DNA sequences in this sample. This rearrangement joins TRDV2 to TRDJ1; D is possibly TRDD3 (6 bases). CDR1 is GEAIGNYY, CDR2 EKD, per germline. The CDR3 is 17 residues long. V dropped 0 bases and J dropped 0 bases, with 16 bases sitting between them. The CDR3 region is CACDTLLILGNTDKLIF. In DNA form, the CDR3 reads TGTGCCTGTGACACCCTCCTCATACTGGGTAACACCGATAAACTCATCTTT.

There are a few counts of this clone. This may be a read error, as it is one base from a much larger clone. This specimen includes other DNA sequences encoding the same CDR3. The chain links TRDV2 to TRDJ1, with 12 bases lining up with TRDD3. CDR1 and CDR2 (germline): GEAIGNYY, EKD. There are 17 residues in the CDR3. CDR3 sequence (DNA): TGTGCCTGCGACACCGGGGTACTGGGGGATACTCCCGATAAACTCATCTTT. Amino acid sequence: CACDTGVLGDTPDKLIF.

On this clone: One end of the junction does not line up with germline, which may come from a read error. CDR3 loop: CALGGSFLRGWGTVALTARLFF. CDR3 sequence (DNA): TGTGCTCTTGGGGGATCATTCCTACGGGGTTGGGGGACCGTAGCTTTGACAGCACGACTCTTCTTT. The chain is built from TRDV1 and TRDJ2; D may match TRDD2 or TRDD3 (7 bases each). This CDR3 region has 22 residues. Germline CDR1 is TSWWSYY and CDR2 is QGS.

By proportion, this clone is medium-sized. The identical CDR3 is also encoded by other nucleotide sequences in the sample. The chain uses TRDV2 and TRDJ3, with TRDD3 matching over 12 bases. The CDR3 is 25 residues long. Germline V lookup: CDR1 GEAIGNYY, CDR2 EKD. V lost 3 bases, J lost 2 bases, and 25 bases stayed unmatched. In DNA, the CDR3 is TGTGCCTGTGACCCGGTATGGGGAGAGTCTGGGGGATACGCCCTTCCCCCCTGGGACACCCGACAGATGTTTTTC. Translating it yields CACDPVWGESGGYALPPWDTRQMFF.